These T cell receptor beta chains were read from a single sample in a study of shared clonotypes between healthy human individuals. Libraries were prepared by immunoSEQ multiplex PCR; TCRdb keeps only in-frame clonotypes and omits some of them. The sample holds roughly 2.2 million clones; about 90% are singletons and the top ten take 0.37%. The sample taken for sequencing was naive CD4+ T cells from PBMCs. These receptors were collected from a young man in good health. Some clones in this sample may be carry-over from other donors' samples. Both conserved end residues are part of each CDR3. Fields, in order: CDR3 DNA, CDR3 protein, clone size, D gene, J gene, V gene. D genes are given only for firm matches. Some rows have no size entry. The others give once, few or many, or a class for an expanded clone.

cdr3_nt: TGTGCCAGCAGCCAATCCCGGAGAACTGAGCAGTTCTTC; cdr3_aa: CASSQSRRTEQFF; clone_size: NA; d_call: NA; j_call: TRBJ2-1; v_call: TRBV11-2
cdr3_nt: TGTGCCAGCAGGAGTCTTTTGGCTGAAGCTTTCTTT; cdr3_aa: CASRSLLAEAFF; clone_size: once; d_call: NA; j_call: TRBJ1-1; v_call: TRBV28
cdr3_nt: TGTGCTAGTGGACGACAGGGCCGGGCTTTCTTT; cdr3_aa: CASGRQGRAFF; clone_size: NA; d_call: TRBD1; j_call: TRBJ1-1; v_call: TRBV12-5
cdr3_nt: TGTGCCAGCAGTCCGTACCAAGAGACCCAGTACTTC; cdr3_aa: CASSPYQETQYF; clone_size: once; d_call: NA; j_call: TRBJ2-5; v_call: TRBV7-2
cdr3_nt: TGTGCCAGCAGCACAGGGACAGGGATTGGGGCCAACGTCCTGACTTTC; cdr3_aa: CASSTGTGIGANVLTF; clone_size: NA; d_call: TRBD1; j_call: TRBJ2-6; v_call: TRBV7-2
cdr3_nt: TGCGCCAGCAGCTTGGAGGCGGCACTTACTAAAACTTTCTTT; cdr3_aa: CASSLEAALTKTFF; clone_size: NA; d_call: NA; j_call: TRBJ1-1; v_call: TRBV5-1
cdr3_nt: TGTGCCAGCAGCTTTCGGGACTCCGGGGAGCTGTTTTTT; cdr3_aa: CASSFRDSGELFF; clone_size: NA; d_call: NA; j_call: TRBJ2-2; v_call: TRBV7-3
cdr3_nt: TGCAGCGCTGTACTACAGGGAGCGAACACTGAAGCTTTCTTT; cdr3_aa: CSAVLQGANTEAFF; clone_size: once; d_call: NA; j_call: TRBJ1-1; v_call: TRBV29-1
cdr3_nt: TGTGCCAGCAGGGGAAGGTTTACGGGACTAGCGGCAGTTAGCTCCTACAATGAGCAGTTCTTC; cdr3_aa: CASRGRFTGLAAVSSYNEQFF; clone_size: NA; d_call: TRBD2; j_call: TRBJ2-1; v_call: TRBV2
cdr3_nt: TGTGCCATCACTAATAGTGGGGGGTTCAGTGGCTACACCTTC; cdr3_aa: CAITNSGGFSGYTF; clone_size: NA; d_call: NA; j_call: TRBJ1-2; v_call: TRBV10-3
cdr3_nt: TGTGCCTGGAGTCCCCCTGGGGCCGAGCAGTACTTC; cdr3_aa: CAWSPPGAEQYF; clone_size: NA; d_call: NA; j_call: TRBJ2-7; v_call: TRBV30
cdr3_nt: TGTGCCAGCTCGGGGGAGGTCTCCTACAATGAGCAGTTCTTC; cdr3_aa: CASSGEVSYNEQFF; clone_size: NA; d_call: NA; j_call: TRBJ2-1; v_call: TRBV9
cdr3_nt: TGTGCCAGTAGTATTTTCACTGGGGGACCCTACGAGCAGTACTTC; cdr3_aa: CASSIFTGGPYEQYF; clone_size: NA; d_call: NA; j_call: TRBJ2-7; v_call: TRBV19
cdr3_nt: TGTGCCAGCAGCCGATCCGGGACGGAAGCTTTCTTT; cdr3_aa: CASSRSGTEAFF; clone_size: NA; d_call: NA; j_call: TRBJ1-1; v_call: TRBV6-5
cdr3_nt: TGTGCCAGCAGCCAGGGACATACACAAACTCAAGAGACCCAGTACTTC; cdr3_aa: CASSQGHTQTQETQYF; clone_size: NA; d_call: NA; j_call: TRBJ2-5; v_call: TRBV6-6
cdr3_nt: TGCGCCAGCAGCTCGGGGACAGTGCGAGAGACCCAGTACTTC; cdr3_aa: CASSSGTVRETQYF; clone_size: once; d_call: TRBD1; j_call: TRBJ2-5; v_call: TRBV5-1
cdr3_nt: TGTGCCAGCAGTTTTGAGGCTTTGAACACTGAAGCTTTCTTT; cdr3_aa: CASSFEALNTEAFF; clone_size: few; d_call: NA; j_call: TRBJ1-1; v_call: TRBV6-6
cdr3_nt: TGTGCCACCAGCAGAGATAGGGGGTCGTATGGCTACACCTTC; cdr3_aa: CATSRDRGSYGYTF; clone_size: NA; d_call: NA; j_call: TRBJ1-2; v_call: TRBV15
cdr3_nt: TGTGCCAGTAGTACCCTCGGTGATAGCGGGAAAGAGACCCAGTACTTC; cdr3_aa: CASSTLGDSGKETQYF; clone_size: once; d_call: TRBD2; j_call: TRBJ2-5; v_call: TRBV19